This TCR beta chain was captured in a study of cytomegalovirus exposure and HLA in healthy donors. In the case of this clone: Its target is unknown.

The PCR had 60 Vbeta and 13 Jbeta primers. The repertoire was sequenced with immunoSEQ multiplex PCR; TCRdb's copy has only in-frame clones and lacks some. This table holds 110,000 or so clones, approximately 78% found once. General study findings and limits: A later look showed TCR association rates differing by HLA locus, highest for DRB1 and lowest for HLA-C. For most TCR sequences rarity was the rule, although some public TCRs occurred in many donors.

CDR1 and CDR2 (germline): GTSNPN, SVGIG (reference sequence). With 0 bases removed from V and 0 bases from J, the gap between germline ends came to 9 bases. This CDR3 comprises 15 residues. The receptor was isolated from a man between 35 and 55 years old in good health and CMV-seronegative. The sequenced sample consisted of PBMCs. The chain is built from TRBV30 and TRBJ1-5; maybe TRBD1 (5 bases). The CDR3 DNA follows: TGTGCCTGGAGTGTAAGAAGGGGTAGCAATCAGCCCCAGCATTTT. This gives the protein CAWSVRRGSNQPQHF.